In its sample, the clone carrying this T cell receptor beta chain was seen many times. During its preparation, the TCRbeta library received unique molecular identifiers. MiXCR, run by TCRdb on the PCR reads, gives a single entry per CDR3 protein. The sample contains over 450,000 distinct CDR3 sequences, roughly a tenth of which appear only once. The data stem from a study of T-cell reconstitution after alpha-beta-depleted transplantation in children. The CDR3 is 17 residues long. Germline loops: CDR1 SQVTM, CDR2 ANQGSEA. J lost 0 bases, V lost 4 bases, and 11 bases had no gene match. The sequence came from a child younger than 10 with inherited bone marrow failure, due to receive a stem cell transplant. Sequenced here: PBMCs, sampled before TCRalphabeta/CD19-depleted stem cell transplant. V gene TRBV29-1 combines with J gene TRBJ2-2; 7 bases are a match to TRBD2. CDR3 loop: CSVGGGIQNPNTGELFF. The CDR3 region has the DNA TGCAGCGTTGGGGGAGGGATACAGAACCCGAACACCGGGGAGCTGTTTTTT.